The 14 T cell receptor beta chains below were found in one sample sequenced in a study of cytomegalovirus exposure and HLA in healthy donors. Use of 60 Vbeta and 13 Jbeta primers characterized the PCR. Generated by immunoSEQ multiplex PCR, the TCRdb table keeps only in-frame clones and is missing some. There are about 150,000 clones in the sample; nearly 80% occur only once, and roughly 13% lies in the top ten. The sequenced material came from PBMCs. The origin of the receptors is a man aged 25-40 years in good health and CMV-seropositive.

CDR3 nucleotides: TGCGCCAGCAGCTTACTGGGCGACAGGGCGGATACGCAGTATTTT. Residues: CASSLLGDRADTQYF. The V call is TRBV5-1, the J call TRBJ2-3; 7 positions agree with TRBD1. The CDR3 has 15 residues. Germline V gene data show CDR1 as SGHRS and CDR2 as YFSETQ. V dropped 2 bases and J dropped 6; count of bases not matched to a gene: 9. The whole variable domain, remainder taken from reference TRBV5-1 and TRBJ2-3, is KAGVTQTPRYLIKTRGQQVTLSCSPISGHRSVSWYQQTPGQGLQFLFEYFSETQRNKGNFPGRFSGRQFSNSRSEMNVSTLELGDSALYLCASSLLGDRADTQYFGPGTRLTVL.

The V call is TRBV6-1, the J call TRBJ2-7; the match to TRBD2 covers 7 bases. Trimming at V came to 6 bases and at J to 4 bases, leaving 3 bases not matched to a gene. CDR3 size: 12 residues. Per germline, CDR1 MNHNS and CDR2 SASEGT. CDR3 protein: CASSPGLYEQYF. The CDR3 DNA sequence: TGTGCCAGCAGCCCGGGACTATACGAGCAGTACTTC.

V is TRBV4-2 and J is TRBJ2-1; 7 positions agree with TRBD2. J was trimmed by 4 bases and V by 4 bases; bases with no gene match: 4. This CDR3 has 14 amino acids. In germline, CDR1 is LGHNA, CDR2 YNFKEQ. The CDR3 coding sequence is TGTGCCAGCAGCCCCGGGGGGTCGTACAATGAGCAGTTCTTC. Translating it yields CASSPGGSYNEQFF.

The chain is built from TRBV7-3 and TRBJ2-3; weak D call: TRBD2 (6 bases). The CDR3 contains 14 residues. V lost 1 base, J lost 6 bases, and 11 bases lay in between. Germline V gene data show CDR1 as SGHTA and CDR2 as FQGTGA. The CDR3 DNA follows: TGTGCCAGCAGCTTAAGTGGTGGGAGGGATACGCAGTATTTT. Its translation is CASSLSGGRDTQYF.

The V and J genes are TRBV9 and TRBJ1-2; 10 bases agree with TRBD1. The germline V gene has CDR1 SGDLS and CDR2 YYNGEE. The CDR3 runs to 21 residues. V dropped 3 bases and J dropped 2; count of bases not matched to a gene: 22. CDR3 sequence reads: CASSGWAQGDGTGAPNYGYTF. In nucleotides, the CDR3 is TGTGCCAGCAGCGGTTGGGCCCAAGGGGACGGGACAGGGGCCCCGAACTATGGCTACACCTTC.

This sequence joins TRBV5-1 and TRBJ2-2; TRBD2 matches at 13 bases. Trimming at V came to 1 base and at J to 6 bases, leaving 3 bases not matched to a gene. This CDR3 has 16 residues. Germline values: CDR1 SGHRS, CDR2 YFSETQ. The CDR3 is CASSLLGLAGSGELFF. The CDR3 coding sequence is TGCGCCAGCAGCTTGCTGGGACTAGCGGGGTCCGGGGAGCTGTTTTTT.

This rearrangement joins TRBV13 to TRBJ2-5; TRBD1 matches at 9 bases. Germline values: CDR1 PRHDT, CDR2 FYEKMQ (reference sequence). The CDR3 is made up of 15 amino acids. Germline trimming cut 0 bases from V and 4 bases from J; bases unmatched to any gene: 3. The CDR3 is CASSLGGQGLETQYF. CDR3 in DNA: TGTGCCAGCAGCTTAGGGGGACAGGGTTTAGAGACCCAGTACTTC.

This rearrangement joins TRBV11-1 to TRBJ2-7; D is possibly TRBD1 (6 bases). The CDR3 runs to 14 residues. With 2 bases removed from V and 5 bases from J, the gap between germline ends came to 13 bases. Germline lookup yields CDR1 SGHAT and CDR2 FQDESV (reference sequence). The CDR3 coding sequence is TGTGCCAGCAGCTTATACAGGGCCTCAGACGAGCAGTACTTC. The encoded protein is CASSLYRASDEQYF.

The J gene is TRBJ2-5, the V gene TRBV19; tentative D call: TRBD1 (5 bases). The germline V and J ends were trimmed by 6 bases and 7 bases, with 15 bases remaining between them. This CDR3 comprises 13 residues. CDR1 and CDR2 (germline): LNHDA, SQIVND (reference sequence). CDR3: CASSTAGSRTQYF. The DNA of the CDR3 is TGTGCCAGTAGCACGGCAGGGTCCCGGACCCAGTACTTC.

The chain couples TRBV28 to TRBJ1-5; the D is unclear. V was pared by 6 bases and J by 7 bases, with 25 bases between. Looked up from germline, CDR1 is MDHEN and CDR2 is SYDVKM. The CDR3 length is 17 residues. The DNA of the CDR3 is TGTGCCAGCAGCCGACTTGGCACTGGTTCGGAAAGCCAGCCCCAGCATTTT. Translated, it gives CASSRLGTGSESQPQHF. The full variable domain, in which reference TRBV28 and TRBJ1-5 provide the parts outside the CDR3, is DVKVTQSSRYLVKRTGEKVFLECVQDMDHENMFWYRQDPGLGLRLIYFSYDVKMKEKGDIPEGYSVSREKKERFSLILESASTNQTSMYLCASSRLGTGSESQPQHFGDGTRLSIL.

The rearrangement uses TRBV4-2 and TRBJ2-3; 10 bases match TRBD1. Germline values: CDR1 LGHNA, CDR2 YNFKEQ. This CDR3 has 17 amino acids. V was clipped by 4 bases and J by 4 bases; unmatched bases: 11. In nucleotides, the CDR3 is TGTGCCAGCAGCCGAGGATTTCGGGACAGGGGTGCAGATACGCAGTATTTT. This gives the protein CASSRGFRDRGADTQYF.

The chain carries TRBV5-1 and TRBJ2-7; possible D gene TRBD2, 6 bases. The length of the CDR3 is 13 residues. CDR1 is SGHRS, CDR2 YFSETQ, per germline. V was shortened by 1 base and J by 5 bases, with 10 bases between the two germline ends. This CDR3 is CASSLPTGDEQYF. The DNA for the CDR3 is TGCGCCAGCAGCTTGCCCACGGGGGACGAGCAGTACTTC.

V usage is TRBV11-1 and J usage is TRBJ2-7; 9 nucleotides agree with TRBD1. The CDR3 sequence is 14 residues long. The germline V gene encodes CDR1 SGHAT and CDR2 FQDESV (reference sequence). With 3 bases clipped from V and 2 bases from J, the junction kept 2 bases outside the gene matches. The CDR3: CASSLGQGTYEQYF. CDR3 DNA sequence: TGTGCCAGCAGCTTGGGACAGGGAACCTACGAGCAGTACTTC.

This clone was seen more than once but under ten times. This sequence joins TRBV6-5 and TRBJ2-7; perhaps TRBD2 as D (6 bases). CDR1 MNHEY and CDR2 SVGAGI come from the germline V gene. Between the trimmed V and J ends, which lost 6 bases and 7 bases, there was a span of 16 bases. This CDR3 region has 13 residues. In DNA form, the CDR3 reads TGTGCCAGCAGGGGACTGGGGTTCGGGGAGCAGTACTTC. Translation gives CASRGLGFGEQYF.